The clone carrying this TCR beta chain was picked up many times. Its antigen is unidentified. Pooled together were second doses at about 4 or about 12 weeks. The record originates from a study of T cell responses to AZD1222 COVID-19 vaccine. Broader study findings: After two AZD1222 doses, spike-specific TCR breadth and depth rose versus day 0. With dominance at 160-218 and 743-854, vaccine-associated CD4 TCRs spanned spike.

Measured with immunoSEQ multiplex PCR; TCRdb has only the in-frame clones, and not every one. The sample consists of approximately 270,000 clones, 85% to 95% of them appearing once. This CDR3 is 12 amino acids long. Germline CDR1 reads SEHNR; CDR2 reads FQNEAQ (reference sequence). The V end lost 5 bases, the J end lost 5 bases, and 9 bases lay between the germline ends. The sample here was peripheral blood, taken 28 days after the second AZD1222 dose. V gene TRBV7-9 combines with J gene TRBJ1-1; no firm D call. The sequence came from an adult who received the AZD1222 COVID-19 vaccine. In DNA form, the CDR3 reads TGTGCCAGCAGCATATCTGGTACTGAAGCTTTCTTT. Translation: CASSISGTEAFF.